Following are 27 T cell receptor beta chains from one sample sequenced in a study of T cells after yellow fever vaccination. TCRdb called the 5' RACE reads again in MiXCR, with one record for every CDR3 protein. This sample has over 45,000 distinct CDR3 sequences, with around 6.2% found just once. Sequences were derived from PBMCs, either bulk or a sorted T-cell subset (CD4+, CD8+, memory, or dextramer-sorted; not recorded which), sampled on the day of the yellow fever booster vaccination. The source is a man aged 18 to 29 who received the YFV17D yellow fever vaccine.

This clonotype turned up a few times. The J gene is TRBJ1-2, the V gene TRBV12-3 or TRBV12-4; tentatively, D is TRBD1 (5 bases). This CDR3 spans 14 amino acids. V lost 5 bases and J lost 4, with 14 bases in between. The CDR3 region is CASSRGSSLYGYTF. The CDR3 DNA reads as TGTGCCAGCAGTCGGGGGAGCAGCCTCTATGGCTACACCTTC.

This clonotype was detected many times. The chain joins TRBV9 to TRBJ2-5; D is uncertain. The CDR3 contains 13 residues. Trimming cost V 3 bases and J 2 bases, with 8 bases left between them. Germline CDR1 is SGDLS and CDR2 is YYNGEE. The CDR3 DNA sequence: TGTGCCAGCAGCGATGACATACAAGAGACCCAGTACTTC. It is translated as CASSDDIQETQYF.

This clonotype has only a few counts. This chain connects TRBV4-3 to TRBJ2-3; TRBD2 matches at 7 bases. The trim removed 1 base at V and 2 bases at J, leaving 9 bases unmatched. This CDR3 is 17 amino acids long. Germline V CDR1 and CDR2: LGHNA, YSLEER. This CDR3 is CASSQAFAGVTTDTQYF. CDR3 in DNA: TGCGCCAGCAGCCAAGCATTCGCGGGGGTAACCACAGATACGCAGTATTTT.

The table lists this clonotype with many counts. This chain joins TRBV12-3 or TRBV12-4 and TRBJ2-5, with unresolved D. V was trimmed by 6 bases and J by 4 bases, leaving 18 bases between them. This CDR3 comprises 15 residues. The CDR3 bases are TGTGCCAGCAGGTCCTCCGGTGGGTTAAGAGAGACCCAGTACTTC. Encoded protein: CASRSSGGLRETQYF.

Only one count was recorded for this clonotype. The J gene is TRBJ2-3, the V gene TRBV18; TRBD1 matches 8 bases. The trim removed 5 bases at V and 5 bases at J, leaving 6 bases unmatched. The CDR3 is 14 residues long. The V gene's germline CDR1 is KGHSH and CDR2 LQKENI. CDR3 DNA: TGTGCCAGCTCAACAGGACAGGGCTTAGATACGCAGTATTTT. The encoded protein is CASSTGQGLDTQYF.

This clonotype was observed a few times. The chain employs TRBV7-8 and TRBJ2-3; 7 bases align to TRBD1. The CDR3 is 15 amino acids. The trim removed 6 bases at V and 6 bases at J, leaving 12 bases unmatched. Germline V gene sequence: CDR1 SGHVS, CDR2 FQNEAQ. CDR3 region: CASSRYSRGPDTQYF. CDR3 sequence (DNA): TGTGCCAGCAGTAGATACTCAAGGGGGCCGGATACGCAGTATTTT.

This clonotype was found a few times. The genes are TRBV6-2 or TRBV6-3 and TRBJ2-5; D gene unclear. The length of the CDR3 is 11 residues. Trimming took off 5 bases at V and 5 bases at J, with 6 bases between the two ends. Germline CDR1 MNHEY, CDR2 SVGEGT. The CDR3 sequence: CASSAWETQYF. CDR3 sequence (DNA): TGTGCCAGCAGTGCGTGGGAGACCCAGTACTTC.

There are many counts of this clonotype. The rearrangement uses TRBV27 and TRBJ1-4; D unresolved. Trimming left V 0 bases short and J 8 bases short, with 13 bases between. The CDR3 extends over 15 amino acids. CDR1 MNHEY and CDR2 SMNVEV come from the germline V gene (reference sequence). CDR3 sequence: CASSLSAGGKEKLFF. CDR3 DNA: TGTGCCAGCAGTTTATCGGCAGGCGGTAAGGAAAAACTGTTTTTT. Drawing the rest from reference TRBV27 and TRBJ1-4, the complete variable domain is EAQVTQNPRYLITVTGKKLTVTCSQNMNHEYMSWYRQDPGLGLRQIYYSMNVEVTDKGDVPEGYKVSRKEKRNFPLILESPSPNQTSLYFCASSLSAGGKEKLFFGSGTQLSVL.

V gene TRBV6-1 combines with J gene TRBJ1-4; D is perhaps TRBD1 (5 bases). The CDR3 covers 18 residues. V lost 0 bases, J lost 0 bases, and 14 bases lay in between. The V gene's germline CDR1 is MNHNS and CDR2 SASEGT. CDR3 nucleotide sequence: TGTGCCAGCAGTGAAGCGCTTCGAGGGACTGCAACTAATGAAAAACTGTTTTTT. It codes for CASSEALRGTATNEKLFF.

The chain links TRBV5-8 to TRBJ1-5, with no clear D. There are 11 residues in the CDR3. V shed 5 bases and J shed 7 bases, with 7 bases lying between them. Germline lookup yields CDR1 SGHTS and CDR2 YDEGEE. The CDR3 DNA follows: TGTGCCAGCAGAGGTTCCCAGCCCCAGCATTTT. Translated: CASRGSQPQHF.

To note about this clonotype: A read error is possible here, since a much larger clone lies one base away. CDR3: CASGGDYSEQFF. In DNA form, the CDR3 reads TGTGCCAGCGGGGGCGACTACAGTGAGCAGTTCTTC. The V and J genes are TRBV27 and TRBJ2-1, with D perhaps TRBD1 (6 bases). There are 12 residues in the CDR3. Germline V gene data show CDR1 as MNHEY and CDR2 as SMNVEV (reference sequence).

This clonotype has just a few counts. The genes are TRBV5-1 and TRBJ2-2; TRBD2 matches at 8 bases. The CDR3 length is 16 residues. V lost 4 bases, J lost 5 bases, and 10 bases stayed unmatched. Germline V lookup: CDR1 SGHRS, CDR2 YFSETQ. The chain's CDR3 is CASSLREAGATGELFF. In DNA, the CDR3 is TGCGCCAGCAGCCTCCGGGAAGCGGGGGCTACCGGGGAGCTGTTTTTT.

V is TRBV4-3 and J is TRBJ2-1; D is undetermined. The V gene lost 1 base and the J gene lost 4 bases, with 11 bases spanning the gap. From germline, CDR1 is LGHNA and CDR2 YSLEER. The CDR3 consists of 15 residues. This CDR3 is CASSQGFGTYNEQFF. CDR3 nucleotide sequence: TGCGCCAGCAGCCAAGGTTTCGGCACTTACAATGAGCAGTTCTTC.

This clonotype was seen repeatedly, ten times or more. V usage is TRBV4-3 and J usage is TRBJ2-7; D is possibly TRBD1 (6 bases). Germline CDR1 is LGHNA and CDR2 is YSLEER. CDR3 length equals 15 residues. V gave up 0 bases and J gave up 2 bases, with 11 bases separating them. CDR3 coding DNA: TGCGCCAGCAGCCAAGATAACAGGGCCCCCTACGAGCAGTACTTC. Translating gives CASSQDNRAPYEQYF.

This rearrangement joins TRBV12-3 or TRBV12-4 to TRBJ1-5; D might be TRBD1 (6 bases). This CDR3 contains 15 residues. V was clipped by 6 bases and J by 0 bases, with 12 bases between them. The DNA of the CDR3 is TGTGCCAGCAGAAGAGGAGGGGGTAGCAATCAGCCCCAGCATTTT. Protein product: CASRRGGGSNQPQHF.

A few counts support this clonotype. The chain combines TRBV6-2 or TRBV6-3 with TRBJ2-3; D unclear. There are 14 residues in the CDR3. V dropped 2 bases and J dropped 2 bases, with 8 bases sitting between them. In germline, CDR1 is MNHEY, CDR2 SVGEGT. The CDR3 region is CASSYPDNTDTQYF. In DNA, the CDR3 is TGTGCCAGCAGTTACCCGGATAACACAGATACGCAGTATTTT.

This clonotype was recorded many times. The chain joins TRBV19 to TRBJ1-6, with 7 bases fitting TRBD1. V gave up 6 bases and J gave up 7 bases; unmatched junction bases: 6. CDR3 size: 14 residues. Germline CDR1 reads LNHDA; CDR2 reads SQIVND (reference sequence). The CDR3 loop reads CASRWGTDNSPLHF. The CDR3 region has the DNA TGTGCCAGTAGATGGGGGACAGACAATTCACCCCTCCACTTT.

This clonotype has more than one count but fewer than ten. The rearrangement links TRBV6-6 to TRBJ2-7, with unresolved D. V lost 6 bases and J 1 base, leaving 10 bases between the germline ends. Germline V gives CDR1 MNHNY, CDR2 SVGAGI (reference sequence). The CDR3 has 13 amino acids. CDR3 bases: TGTGCCAGCAGCCCGACGGCTTCCTACGAGCAGTACGTC. It codes for CASSPTASYEQYV.

This clonotype occurred a few times. The CDR3 DNA reads TGTGCCAGCAGCCAGGGACACCAGGGTGGCTACACCTTC. Translation: CASSQGHQGGYTF. The chain employs TRBV6-6 and TRBJ1-2; D is perhaps TRBD1 (6 bases). The CDR3 sequence is 13 residues long. V was trimmed by 6 bases and J by 7 bases, leaving 15 bases between them. CDR1 is MNHNY, CDR2 SVGAGI, per germline (reference sequence).

This clonotype was seen many times. The chain recombines TRBV6-5 with TRBJ1-6; no definite D call. CDR1 is MNHEY, CDR2 SVGAGI, per germline. The length of the CDR3 is 14 residues. The V end lost 8 bases, the J end lost 10 bases, and 18 bases lay between the germline ends. In nucleotides, the CDR3 is TGTGCCAGCGCTACCGAGTCAGACGGGTCACCCCTCCACTTT. It translates to CASATESDGSPLHF.

This clonotype came up many times. The chain links TRBV7-8 to TRBJ2-1; tentatively, D is TRBD2 (7 bases). CDR3 length: 16 amino acids. Germline V gives CDR1 SGHVS, CDR2 FQNEAQ. V gave up 1 base and J gave up 2 bases, with 12 bases separating them. CDR3: CASSLGGGGTYNEQFF. Here the CDR3 DNA reads TGTGCCAGCAGCTTAGGCGGGGGCGGCACCTACAATGAGCAGTTCTTC.

This clonotype was observed a handful of times. The rearrangement joins TRBV18 to TRBJ2-5; D not certain. CDR3 length equals 15 residues. The germline V gene encodes CDR1 KGHSH and CDR2 LQKENI. V was clipped by 2 bases and J by 4 bases, with 14 bases between them. The CDR3 DNA sequence: TGTGCCAGCTCACCAAGCGAACTTTCAGGAGAGACCCAGTACTTC. This gives the protein CASSPSELSGETQYF.

This clonotype occurred many times. This sequence joins TRBV7-2 and TRBJ2-1; maybe TRBD2 (5 bases). The CDR3 consists of 14 residues. Germline V gene data show CDR1 as SGHTA and CDR2 as FQGNSA. Deletions cut 0 bases from V and 7 bases from J, with 10 bases between. CDR3 bases: TGTGCCAGCAGCTTAGCGTCCGGCGGGAATGAGCAGTTCTTC. Translation gives CASSLASGGNEQFF.

This rearrangement joins TRBV5-6 to TRBJ2-5, with 13 bases aligning to TRBD2. CDR1 SGHDT and CDR2 YYEEEE come from the germline V gene. V lost 1 base to trimming and J lost 4 bases; unmatched junction nucleotides: 1. The CDR3 has 15 residues. As DNA, the CDR3 is TGTGCCAGCAGCTTGACTAGCGGGGGGGGAGAGACCCAGTACTTC. This encodes CASSLTSGGGETQYF.

This clonotype appeared many times. J is TRBJ2-3 and V is TRBV4-1, with 9 bases aligning to TRBD2. The germline V gene has CDR1 MGHRA and CDR2 YSYEKL. V trimming: 3 bases; J trimming: 3 bases; junction bases outside the gene matches: 7. The CDR3 extends over 16 amino acids. CDR3 in DNA: TGCGCCAGCAGCCATGTCGGGCTAGCGGGAACAGATACGCAGTATTTT. As protein: CASSHVGLAGTDTQYF.

This clonotype showed up many times. The chain links TRBV12-3 or TRBV12-4 to TRBJ2-7; unclear D gene. CDR3 length: 13 residues. The V gene lost 3 bases and the J gene lost 2 bases, with 8 bases spanning the gap. CDR3 protein: CASSFALTYEQYF. CDR3 nucleotide sequence: TGTGCCAGCAGTTTCGCGCTGACCTACGAGCAGTACTTC.

The V and J genes are TRBV9 and TRBJ2-3, with D uncertain. Trimming took 2 bases from V and 6 from J, leaving 7 bases between them. The CDR3 covers 12 residues. Germline V gives CDR1 SGDLS, CDR2 YYNGEE. CDR3 amino acids: CASSVKGDTQYF. The CDR3 bases are TGTGCCAGCAGCGTGAAGGGTGATACGCAGTATTTT.